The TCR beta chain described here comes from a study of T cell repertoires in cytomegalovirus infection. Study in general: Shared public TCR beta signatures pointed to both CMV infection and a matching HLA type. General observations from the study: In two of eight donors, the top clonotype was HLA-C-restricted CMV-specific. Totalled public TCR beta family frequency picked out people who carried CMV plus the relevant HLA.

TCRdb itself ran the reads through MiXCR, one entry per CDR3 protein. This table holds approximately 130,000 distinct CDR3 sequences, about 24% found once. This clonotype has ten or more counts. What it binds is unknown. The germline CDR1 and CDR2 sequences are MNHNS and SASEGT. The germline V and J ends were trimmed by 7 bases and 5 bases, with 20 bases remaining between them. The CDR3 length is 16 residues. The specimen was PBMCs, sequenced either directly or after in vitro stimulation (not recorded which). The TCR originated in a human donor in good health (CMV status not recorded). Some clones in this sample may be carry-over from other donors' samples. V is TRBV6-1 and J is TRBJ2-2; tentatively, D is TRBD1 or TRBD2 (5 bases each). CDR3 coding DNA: TGTGCCAGCACCAAGACCGACAGAGGAGGAACCGGGGAGCTGTTTTTT. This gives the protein CASTKTDRGGTGELFF.